This T cell receptor (beta chain) emerged from a study of shared clonotypes between healthy human individuals. Study-wide findings and caveats: When naive CD4 clonotypes were compared across a few donors, about 4.8% were shared. In general, naive subsets displayed greater estimated richness than memory subsets did. The four-donor shared clonotypes exceeded non-shared clonotypes in generation probability, with non-shared ones scoring lower.

Clones were read by immunoSEQ multiplex PCR, and TCRdb kept only the in-frame ones, dropping some. The repertoire holds about 320,000 clones, with about nine tenths as singletons. Recent vaccinations or acute infections were absent in the healthy HIV-negative adult donors. Turning to this clone: Its antigen is unknown.

Germline lookup yields CDR1 MGHRA and CDR2 YSYEKL. The CDR3 sequence is 16 residues long. J lost 9 bases, V lost 4 bases, and 12 bases had no gene match. Material: memory CD8+ T cells sorted from blood. The subset: CD45RO+ cells pooled with CCR7-negative TemRA cells. This TCR came from a man aged 18 to 29 in good health. This chain connects TRBV4-1 to TRBJ1-6, with 7 bases fitting TRBD1. The CDR3 spells CASSPRQGVVASPLHF. The DNA for the CDR3 is TGCGCCAGCAGCCCTAGACAGGGTGTAGTCGCTTCACCCCTCCACTTT.